This T cell receptor beta chain derives from a study of T cells expressing NK-cell markers. Study at large: In sorted CD3+CD56+NKG2C+, CD3+CD56+NKG2C- and CD3+CD56-NKG2C+ T cells, TCR beta repertoires were obtained. One of the eight sequenced donors was seronegative, whereas the other seven were HCMV-seropositive.

TCR beta libraries carry UMIs added by 5'RACE template switching. TCRdb reanalyzed the 5' RACE reads, giving one entry per CDR3 protein sequence and no DNA. The sample's table shows under 600,000 distinct CDR3 sequences. Germline V lookup: CDR1 SGHRS, CDR2 YFSETQ. This CDR3 spans 15 amino acids. The sequencing sample was made of blood T cells: a sorted CD56 or NKG2C T cell subset, CD4+ or CD8+ T cells, or bulk PBMC T cells (not recorded which). The genes are TRBV5-1 and TRBJ2-5; TCRdb's D call of TRBD1 is untestable without DNA. The receptor was isolated from a woman aged 50 to 60 in good health. The CDR3 is CASSPGQKGGETQYF.